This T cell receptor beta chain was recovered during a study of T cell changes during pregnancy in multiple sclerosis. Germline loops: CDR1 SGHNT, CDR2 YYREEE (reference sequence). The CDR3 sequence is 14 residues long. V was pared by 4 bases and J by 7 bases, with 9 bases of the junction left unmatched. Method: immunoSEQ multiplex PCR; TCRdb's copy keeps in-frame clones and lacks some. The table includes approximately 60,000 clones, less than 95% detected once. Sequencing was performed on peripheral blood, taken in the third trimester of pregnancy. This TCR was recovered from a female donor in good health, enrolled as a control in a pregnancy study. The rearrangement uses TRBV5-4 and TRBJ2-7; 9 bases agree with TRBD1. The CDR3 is CASSLGTGKEEQYF. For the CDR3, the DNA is TGTGCCAGCAGCCTGGGGACAGGGAAAGAAGAGCAGTACTTC.